This entry is about one T cell receptor (beta chain). A quantity of roughly 0.5 to 1 ug RNA underwent reverse transcription using random hexamers. MiXCR, applied by TCRdb to the immunoSEQ multiplex PCR reads, yields one record per CDR3 protein. The sample lists around 200,000 distinct CDR3 sequences, approximately 90% occurring once. This entry comes from a study of CD8 T cells in Susac syndrome. V gave up 5 bases and J gave up 0 bases, with 14 bases separating them. Germline V gene sequence: CDR1 MNHEY, CDR2 SMNVEV (reference sequence). The CDR3 spans 15 residues. Sequenced input: CD8+ T cells from PBMCs. This chain uses TRBV27 with TRBJ2-7; TRBD1 is a possible D gene (5 bases). The clonotype originates from a human donor with multiple sclerosis. CDR3 nucleotide sequence: TGTGCCAGCAGTCGCCTTCAGGGCCTCTCCTACGAGCAGTACTTC. This translates into CASSRLQGLSYEQYF.